This entry lists 27 T cell receptor beta chains sequenced from one sample in a study of blood T cell repertoires in COVID-19 (dated by TCRdb to 2020 to 2021). The protocol used for the library was the immunoSEQ multiplex PCR assay. TCRdb retrieved this table from immuneACCESS and kept in-frame rearrangements only. Not all clones are present; in checked studies, unresolved V genes account for under half, and no reason is known for the remainder. In all, the sample holds 250,000 to 350,000 clones, and around 89% of those were seen once. Clones ranked in the top ten supply around 2% of the sample. The sample consisted of PBMCs or T cells enriched from blood (not recorded which). These receptors all come from a woman aged 18-29 years who had recovered from COVID-19.

This CDR3 is CASSARDSSNSPLHF. CDR3 DNA: TGTGCCAGCAGCGCCCGGGACAGCTCTAATTCACCCCTCCACTTT. The chain has TRBV7-8 and TRBJ1-6, with 7 bases identical to TRBD1. Germline values: CDR1 SGHVS, CDR2 FQNEAQ. The CDR3 loop spans 15 amino acids. V was pared by 5 bases and J by 6 bases, with 7 bases of the junction left unmatched. Combining the CDR3 with reference TRBV7-8 and TRBJ1-6 gives the whole variable domain GAGVSQSPRYKVAKRGQDVALRCDPISGHVSLFWYQQALGQGPEFLTYFQNEAQLDKSGLPSDRFFAERPEGSVSTLKIQRTQQEDSAVYLCASSARDSSNSPLHFGNGTRLTVT.

The chain carries TRBV11-2 and TRBJ1-1; D gene ambiguous. V was shortened by 4 bases and J by 5 bases, with 8 bases between the two germline ends. CDR3 size: 12 residues. CDR1 and CDR2 from the germline V gene are SGHAT and FQNNGV. CDR3 amino acids: CASSSHRTEAFF. As DNA, the CDR3 is TGTGCCAGCAGCTCCCACCGGACTGAAGCTTTCTTT.

This chain links TRBV7-8 with TRBJ2-1, with 11 bases fitting TRBD2. The V gene's germline CDR1 is SGHVS and CDR2 FQNEAQ. Losses at the gene ends were 5 bases for V and 3 bases for J; bases not matched to a gene: 3. CDR3 length: 15 amino acids. CDR3 coding DNA: TGTGCCAGCAGCGCTACTAGCGGGGGCTACAATGAGCAGTTCTTC. The encoded protein is CASSATSGGYNEQFF.

The rearrangement joins TRBV5-1 to TRBJ2-3, with D possibly TRBD2 on 6 matching bases. With 4 bases removed from V and 6 bases from J, the gap between germline ends came to 9 bases. This CDR3 is built from 12 residues. The V gene's germline CDR1 is SGHRS and CDR2 YFSETQ. CDR3 DNA sequence: TGCGCCAGCAGCGAACTAGCCGATACGCAGTATTTT. Translation gives CASSELADTQYF.

The chain employs TRBV2 and TRBJ1-2; unclear D gene. The CDR3 contains 14 residues. V gave up 3 bases and J gave up 5 bases, with 13 bases separating them. The germline V gene encodes CDR1 SNHLY and CDR2 FYNNEI. The CDR3 is CASSDRPQVYGYTF. CDR3 sequence (DNA): TGTGCCAGCAGTGATAGGCCGCAGGTTTATGGCTACACCTTC.

The rearrangement uses TRBV7-8 and TRBJ2-2, with TRBD1 matching over 9 bases. The CDR3 sequence is 14 residues long. Trimming took 10 bases from V and 4 from J; bases not matched to a gene: 7. In germline, CDR1 is SGHVS, CDR2 FQNEAQ. CDR3 sequence (DNA): TGTGCCACCCCCGGACAGGGGCGCACCGGGGAGCTGTTTTTT. Translation gives CATPGQGRTGELFF.

This sequence joins TRBV14 and TRBJ1-1, with D unresolved. Germline-derived CDR1 and CDR2 are SGHDN and FVKESK. This CDR3 spans 16 amino acids. V was clipped by 4 bases and J by 4 bases, with 19 bases between them. The CDR3 reads CASSRTPPRILTEAFF. DNA of the CDR3: TGTGCCAGCAGCCGAACCCCGCCCAGGATTCTCACTGAAGCTTTCTTT.

The V call is TRBV6-6, the J call TRBJ1-2; 7 bases fit TRBD1. Germline-derived CDR1 and CDR2 are MNHNY and SVGAGI (reference sequence). V shed 0 bases, J shed 2 bases, and the junction held 6 bases outside the gene matches. This CDR3 comprises 16 residues. Here the CDR3 reads CASSYSRQGGNYGYTF. DNA for the CDR3: TGTGCCAGCAGTTACTCCCGACAGGGCGGAAACTATGGCTACACCTTC.

This chain uses TRBV5-1 with TRBJ1-1; 7 bases fit TRBD1. Germline V CDR1 and CDR2: SGHRS, YFSETQ. The V segment lost 6 bases and the J segment 4 bases; nucleotides outside the gene matches: 12. CDR3 length equals 15 residues. The CDR3 DNA reads as TGCGCCAGCACCACAACAGGGGATTGGAGCACTGAAGCTTTCTTT. Translating gives CASTTTGDWSTEAFF. Complete variable domain (other parts from reference TRBV5-1 and TRBJ1-1): KAGVTQTPRYLIKTRGQQVTLSCSPISGHRSVSWYQQTPGQGLQFLFEYFSETQRNKGNFPGRFSGRQFSNSRSEMNVSTLELGDSALYLCASTTTGDWSTEAFFGQGTRLTVV.

The chain couples TRBV11-2 to TRBJ2-3; 10 nucleotides match TRBD1. With 6 bases clipped from V and 3 bases from J, the junction kept 15 bases outside the gene matches. CDR3 length equals 18 residues. Germline-derived CDR1 and CDR2 are SGHAT and FQNNGV. The CDR3 is CASSYSALRQGATDTQYF. The CDR3 DNA reads TGTGCCAGCAGTTACAGTGCTCTGAGACAGGGGGCGACAGATACGCAGTATTTT.

This clone was picked up a small number of times. The rearrangement links TRBV10-3 to TRBJ2-2, with TRBD1 matching 10 bases. The J segment lost 5 bases and the V segment lost 10 bases, leaving 7 bases of the junction unmatched. The CDR3 sequence is 14 residues long. Germline V lookup: CDR1 ENHRY, CDR2 SYGVKD. CDR3 sequence (DNA): TGTGCCACGACAGGGGGCGCAGAAACCGGGGAGCTGTTTTTT. It specifies CATTGGAETGELFF.

V gene TRBV28 combines with J gene TRBJ1-5; D gene ambiguous. With 2 bases removed from V and 6 bases from J, the gap between germline ends came to 8 bases. The CDR3 spans 13 residues. Germline V CDR1 and CDR2: MDHEN, SYDVKM. CDR3 in DNA: TGTGCCAGCAGTTTAGGGTGGAGTCAGCCCCAGCATTTT. Translation gives CASSLGWSQPQHF.

This clone was counted only a few times. This sequence joins TRBV28 and TRBJ1-4, with a weak D call TRBD1 (5 bases). The germline V gene encodes CDR1 MDHEN and CDR2 SYDVKM. The CDR3 contains 15 residues. Trimming left V 2 bases short and J 5 bases short, with 12 bases between. As DNA, the CDR3 is TGTGCCAGCAGTTTAAACTGGAGGGGAAATGAAAAACTGTTTTTT. It translates to CASSLNWRGNEKLFF. The variable domain in full, completed from reference TRBV28 and TRBJ1-4, reads DVKVTQSSRYLVKRTGEKVFLECVQDMDHENMFWYRQDPGLGLRLIYFSYDVKMKEKGDIPEGYSVSREKKERFSLILESASTNQTSMYLCASSLNWRGNEKLFFGSGTQLSVL.

This sequence joins TRBV9 and TRBJ1-4; possibly TRBD1 for D (5 bases). This CDR3 has 15 residues. Germline CDR1 and CDR2: SGDLS and YYNGEE. Trimming removed 4 bases from V and 10 bases from J, with 20 bases in between. The CDR3 spells CASSTIIRGDGKLFF. The CDR3 nucleotides read TGTGCCAGCAGCACAATAATCCGGGGGGATGGAAAACTGTTTTTT.

The chain couples TRBV2 to TRBJ2-1; a weak D match, TRBD2 (5 bases). CDR1 and CDR2 (germline): SNHLY, FYNNEI. V dropped 3 bases and J dropped 4 bases, with 13 bases sitting between them. The CDR3 is made up of 15 amino acids. In DNA form, the CDR3 reads TGTGCCAGCAGTGACTCCCTAGCTTGGTACAATGAGCAGTTCTTC. Translating gives CASSDSLAWYNEQFF.

The genes are TRBV5-1 and TRBJ1-4; D might be TRBD1 (5 bases). Trimming pared 1 base from V and 4 bases from J, leaving 11 bases between. This CDR3 spans 15 amino acids. In germline, CDR1 is SGHRS, CDR2 YFSETQ. In nucleotides, the CDR3 is TGCGCCAGCAGCTTGTCTCGACAGATTAATGAAAAACTGTTTTTT. Encoded protein: CASSLSRQINEKLFF.

The CDR3 sequence is CASAALATGELFF. The CDR3 bases are TGCGCCAGCGCCGCCCTAGCAACCGGGGAGCTGTTTTTT. The V call is TRBV5-1, the J call TRBJ2-2; TRBD2 might be the D (5 bases). CDR1 SGHRS and CDR2 YFSETQ come from the germline V gene. The CDR3 contains 13 residues. The V and J ends lost 7 bases and 5 bases respectively, with 12 bases between them.

Details on this clone: Sequence at one end of the junction differs from germline and may be a read error. This chain joins TRBV7-7 and TRBJ2-3; 7 bases are shared with TRBD2. The CDR3 loop spans 17 amino acids. In germline, CDR1 is SSHAT, CDR2 FNYEAQ (reference sequence). This CDR3 is CASSSGVGEGSTDTQYF. In DNA form, the CDR3 reads TGTGCTAGCAGCTCAGGAGTAGGGGAGGGTAGCACAGATACGCAGTATTTT.

The V call is TRBV7-8, the J call TRBJ1-4; D remains unclear. The CDR3 consists of 14 residues. Germline V gene sequence: CDR1 SGHVS, CDR2 FQNEAQ. V lost 2 bases to trimming and J lost 4 bases, with 8 bases between them. CDR3 sequence reads: CASSLRGYNEKLFF. The CDR3 DNA follows: TGTGCCAGCAGCTTACGGGGTTATAATGAAAAACTGTTTTTT.

J is TRBJ1-5 and V is TRBV6-6; D possibly corresponds to TRBD1 (6 bases). Germline CDR1 MNHNY, CDR2 SVGAGI (reference sequence). Trimming took off 4 bases at V and 5 bases at J, with 12 bases between the two ends. The CDR3 has 14 residues. The CDR3 DNA follows: TGTGCCAGCAGTTCCGACAGGTCTTATCAGCCCCAGCATTTT. It is translated as CASSSDRSYQPQHF.

The J gene is TRBJ2-5, the V gene TRBV4-1, with 10 positions matching TRBD2. The CDR3 is made up of 18 amino acids. V was clipped by 0 bases and J by 5 bases; unmatched bases: 12. Germline V gene sequence: CDR1 MGHRA, CDR2 YSYEKL. The CDR3 is CASSQENQRGGLRETQYF. Written as DNA, the CDR3 is TGCGCCAGCAGCCAAGAAAACCAGCGGGGGGGCCTACGGGAGACCCAGTACTTC.

The chain joins TRBV21-1 to TRBJ1-5; the D call of TRBD1 is as the table states it, not checked on the DNA. TRBV21-1 is annotated as a pseudogene. The CDR3 sequence is 12 residues long. In nucleotides, the CDR3 is TGTGCCAGCAGCGACAGGGATCAGCCCCAGCATTTT. Encoded protein: CASSDRDQPQHF.

Written as DNA, the CDR3 is TGTGCCAGTAGTATAGTCGGGGCAGATACGCAGTATTTT. It yields the protein CASSIVGADTQYF. This rearrangement joins TRBV19 to TRBJ2-3; possible D gene TRBD2, 5 bases. Trimming took off 1 base at V and 4 bases at J, with 6 bases between the two ends. The germline V gene has CDR1 LNHDA and CDR2 SQIVND (reference sequence). The length of the CDR3 is 13 residues.

This chain uses TRBV11-3 with TRBJ2-5; TRBD1 aligns across 7 bases. The CDR3 length is 14 residues. Trimming removed 4 bases from V and 3 bases from J; junction bases left unmatched: 5. Germline CDR1 SGHNT, CDR2 YENEEA. The CDR3 DNA follows: TGTGCCAGCAGCTACGGACAGGAGGAAGAGACCCAGTACTTC. Translated, it gives CASSYGQEEETQYF.

This clone is a singleton in its sample. The V and J genes are TRBV24-1 and TRBJ2-1; 9 bases agree with TRBD1. There are 18 residues in the CDR3. Germline CDR1 KGHDR, CDR2 SFDVKD. V lost 1 base, J lost 5 bases, and 11 bases stayed unmatched. The CDR3 DNA follows: TGTGCCACCAGTGATTTCCGACAGGGGGACGCTGTACACAATGAGCAGTTCTTC. Translating it yields CATSDFRQGDAVHNEQFF.

The rearrangement uses TRBV28 and TRBJ2-7; D perhaps matches TRBD2 (6 bases). V shed 6 bases and J shed 0 bases, with 9 bases lying between them. The germline gives CDR1 MDHEN, CDR2 SYDVKM. CDR3 length: 13 amino acids. DNA of the CDR3: TGTGCCAGCAGAGCGCGGGGCTCCTACGAGCAGTACTTC. Protein: CASRARGSYEQYF.

The chain employs TRBV6-5 and TRBJ1-1, with 7 positions matching TRBD1. The V gene's germline CDR1 is MNHEY and CDR2 SVGAGI. Trimming at V came to 6 bases and at J to 4 bases, leaving 8 bases not matched to a gene. There are 14 residues in the CDR3. The DNA for the CDR3 is TGTGCCAGCAGGGGGCAGGCAGGGGGCACTGAAGCTTTCTTT. Amino acids: CASRGQAGGTEAFF.